Here is one T cell receptor (beta chain) with its context. CDR3 length equals 19 residues. CDR1 is MDHEN, CDR2 SYDVKM, per germline. V lost 1 base to trimming and J lost 0 bases; unmatched junction nucleotides: 7. Profiling relied on immunoSEQ multiplex PCR, and the TCRdb table lists in-frame clones only, not all of them. The table lists 23,000 or so clones, about 89% of them singletons. These data belong to a study of T cell changes during pregnancy in multiple sclerosis. The gene calls are TRBV28 and TRBJ2-5; 14 bases match TRBD2. Sequencing was performed on CD8+ T cells from peripheral blood mononuclear cells, taken in the first trimester of pregnancy. The clonotype was recovered from a female donor in good health, enrolled as a control in a pregnancy study. The CDR3 DNA is TGTGCCAGCAGTTTATACCCGGGACTAGCGGGGGAGTACCAAGAGACCCAGTACTTC. It translates to CASSLYPGLAGEYQETQYF.